What follows are 9 T cell receptor beta chains derived from one specimen sequenced in a study of cytomegalovirus exposure and HLA in healthy donors. The PCR ran on 60 Vbeta and 13 Jbeta primers. Using immunoSEQ multiplex PCR, the repertoire was profiled, and TCRdb retains in-frame clones only, with some absent. Of about 120,000 clones in the sample, 80% are singletons; the top ten hold about 8.9%. Sequencing was carried out using PBMCs. The receptors stem from a young man in good health and CMV-seropositive.

In the case of this clone: The junction shows a germline mismatch at one end, possibly a read error. The chain uses TRBV5-1 and TRBJ1-1; the D is unclear. CDR3 length: 13 amino acids. Germline CDR1 and CDR2: SGHRS and YFSETQ. The CDR3 sequence: CASSLDKNIEAFF. DNA of the CDR3: TGCGCCAGCAGCCTTGACAAGAACATTGAAGCTTTCTTT.

This clone was seen a few times. This chain uses TRBV4-1 with TRBJ1-1; D gene unclear. The CDR3 sequence is 12 residues long. Germline loops: CDR1 MGHRA, CDR2 YSYEKL. V was clipped by 2 bases and J by 4 bases, with 5 bases between them. The CDR3 DNA sequence: TGCGCCAGCAGCCAACGGGGCACTGAAGCTTTCTTT. Residues: CASSQRGTEAFF.

The chain employs TRBV7-9 and TRBJ1-2, with TRBD1 as a possible D gene (6 bases). Germline V CDR1 and CDR2: SEHNR, FQNEAQ (reference sequence). V lost 3 bases and J lost 7, with 9 bases in between. The CDR3 loop spans 12 amino acids. CDR3 loop: CASSLAGAGYTF. The CDR3, as DNA: TGTGCCAGCAGCTTGGCAGGGGCTGGCTACACCTTC.

The table lists this clone with a count of one. The chain recombines TRBV6-1 with TRBJ1-1, with D unresolved. Germline loops: CDR1 MNHNS, CDR2 SASEGT. CDR3 length: 13 residues. Trimming shortened V by 2 bases and J by 1 base, and 5 bases separated the two germline ends. The CDR3: CASSEFRNTEAFF. The CDR3 bases are TGTGCCAGCAGTGAATTCAGGAACACTGAAGCTTTCTTT.

The CDR3 DNA is TGTGCCAGCAGTTACTCGGGGCAGCTGAACACTGAAGCTTTCTTT. Protein: CASSYSGQLNTEAFF. The chain has TRBV6-5 and TRBJ1-1; TRBD1 might be the D (5 bases). V shed 0 bases and J shed 0 bases, with 8 bases lying between them. The length of the CDR3 is 15 residues. Germline V lookup: CDR1 MNHEY, CDR2 SVGAGI.

This rearrangement joins TRBV6-1 to TRBJ2-5; D perhaps matches TRBD1 (6 bases). TRBJ2-7 matches the DNA end more closely, so the J call is doubtful. The germline gives CDR1 MNHNS, CDR2 SASEGT. This CDR3 region has 13 residues. The CDR3 DNA sequence: TGTGCCAGCAGTGAAACAACAGGGTACGAGCAGTACTTC. Translation: CASSETTGYEQYF.

This sequence joins TRBV5-6 and TRBJ1-2; 8 nucleotides line up with TRBD1. Germline V gene lookup returns CDR1 SGHDT and CDR2 YYEEEE. CDR3 length: 14 residues. The V gene end was trimmed by 3 bases and the J gene end by 2 bases; junction bases not matched to a gene: 3. The CDR3: CASSSRTGNYGYTF. DNA of the CDR3: TGTGCCAGCAGCTCAAGGACAGGGAACTATGGCTACACCTTC.

V is TRBV11-3 and J is TRBJ1-1, with 7 bases identical to TRBD1. The CDR3 runs 15 residues. Germline trimming cut 3 bases from V and 1 base from J; bases unmatched to any gene: 5. Germline CDR1 and CDR2: SGHNT and YENEEA. The CDR3 nucleotides are TGTGCCAGCAGCTTGGAAGGGGGCGCGAACACTGAAGCTTTCTTT. This codes for CASSLEGGANTEAFF.

This chain uses TRBV4-1 with TRBJ1-5; maybe TRBD1 (5 bases). The CDR3 is 16 amino acids. CDR1 is MGHRA and CDR2 is YSYEKL in the germline V gene. V lost 8 bases to trimming and J lost 2 bases, with 19 bases between them. In DNA form, the CDR3 reads TGCGCCAGCGCAGCCAGGGTCTTTGAAGGCAATCAGCCCCAGCATTTT. Translation gives CASAARVFEGNQPQHF.